This T cell receptor beta chain derives from a study of cytomegalovirus exposure and HLA in healthy donors. General study findings and limits: An observed cluster of highly shared sequence variants was recorded as a likely sequencing artifact. Some V segments could not be told apart, so they were left out, TRBV6-2 and TRBV6-3 among them. There were reportedly fewer N-insertions in an Asian-associated ancestry cluster than the roughly 680-donor mean, in a later analysis.

With respect to this clone: Its target is unknown.

Germline CDR1 SGHNT, CDR2 YENEEA. The CDR3 runs to 13 residues. J was trimmed by 6 bases and V by 5 bases; bases with no gene match: 4. Whereas donors were nominally healthy upon sampling, unrecorded immune exposures were probable. Primers for the PCR totalled 60 Vbeta and 13 Jbeta. The assay was immunoSEQ multiplex PCR, and TCRdb's table has in-frame clones only and misses some. The table has approximately 190,000 clones, around 82% seen once; the top ten hold approximately 1.6%. The receptor was derived from a man in his forties in good health and CMV-seropositive. The specimen was PBMCs. The rearrangement links TRBV11-3 to TRBJ2-1, with 7 bases matching TRBD2. CDR3 bases: TGTGCCAGCAGCCGCACGGGAGGCAATGAGCAGTTCTTC. Its protein product is CASSRTGGNEQFF.